The text below deals with one TCR beta chain. As yet, its antigen is unknown. These data belong to a study of response to subunit inactivated influenza vaccine. CDR3 length equals 20 residues. J gave up 3 bases and V 4 bases, and 15 bases lay outside the gene matches. Germline CDR1 reads LNHDA; CDR2 reads SQIVND (reference sequence). MiXCR, applied by TCRdb to the RT-PCR reads, yields one record per CDR3 protein. The sample lists 800,000 or so distinct CDR3 sequences, 21% occurring once. Overall study findings and caveats: Few additional T cells are recruited per seasonal influenza vaccination, authors suggested.

This TCR was sampled from a man aged 50 to 60 who received an inactivated influenza vaccine. The chain combines TRBV19 with TRBJ2-7; the match to TRBD2 covers 16 bases. Sequenced material: PBMCs from blood, taken about 5 days after vaccination. The CDR3 DNA sequence: TGTGCCAGTAGTAAACACCCCCCGGGACTAGCGGGAGGGTTCGGCTACGAGCAGTACTTC. It yields the protein CASSKHPPGLAGGFGYEQYF. Full variable domain (outside the CDR3, taken from reference TRBV19 and TRBJ2-7): DGGITQSPKYLFRKEGQNVTLSCEQNLNHDAMYWYRQDPGQGLRLIYYSQIVNDFQKGDIAEGYSVSREKKESFPLTVTSAQKNPTAFYLCASSKHPPGLAGGFGYEQYFGPGTRLTVT.